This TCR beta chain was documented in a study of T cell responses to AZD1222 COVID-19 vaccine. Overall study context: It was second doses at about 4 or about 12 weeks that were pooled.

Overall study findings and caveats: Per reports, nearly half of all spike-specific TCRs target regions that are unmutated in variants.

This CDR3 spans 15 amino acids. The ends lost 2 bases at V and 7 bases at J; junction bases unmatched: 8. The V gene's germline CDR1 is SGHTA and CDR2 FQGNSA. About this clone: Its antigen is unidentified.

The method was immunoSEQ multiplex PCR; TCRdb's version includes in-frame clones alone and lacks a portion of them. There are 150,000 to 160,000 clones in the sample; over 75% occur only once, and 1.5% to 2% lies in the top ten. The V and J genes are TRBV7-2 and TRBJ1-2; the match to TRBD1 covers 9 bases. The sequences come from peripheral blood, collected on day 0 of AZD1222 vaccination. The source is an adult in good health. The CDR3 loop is CASSLWDRERVGYTF. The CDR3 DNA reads TGTGCCAGCAGCTTATGGGACAGGGAGCGGGTTGGCTACACCTTC.